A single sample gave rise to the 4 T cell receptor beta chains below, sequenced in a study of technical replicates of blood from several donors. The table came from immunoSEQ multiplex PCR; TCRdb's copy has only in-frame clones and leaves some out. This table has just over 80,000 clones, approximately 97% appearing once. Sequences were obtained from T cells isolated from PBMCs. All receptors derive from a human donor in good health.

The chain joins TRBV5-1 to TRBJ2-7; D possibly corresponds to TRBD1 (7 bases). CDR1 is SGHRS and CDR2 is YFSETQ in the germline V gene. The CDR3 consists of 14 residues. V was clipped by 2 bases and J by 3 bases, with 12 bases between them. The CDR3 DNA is TGCGCCAGCAGCTTCCTTCAGGGGGGCTACGAGCAGTACTTC. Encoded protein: CASSFLQGGYEQYF.

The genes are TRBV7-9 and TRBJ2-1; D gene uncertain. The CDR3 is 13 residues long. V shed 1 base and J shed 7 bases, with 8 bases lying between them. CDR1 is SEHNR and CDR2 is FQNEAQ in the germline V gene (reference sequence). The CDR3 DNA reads TGTGCCAGCAGCTTAGAATCGCGTAATGAGCAGTTCTTC. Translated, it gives CASSLESRNEQFF.

The CDR3 is CASGRTSGNEQFF. Here the CDR3 DNA reads TGTGCCAGTGGGCGGACTAGCGGTAATGAGCAGTTCTTC. The rearrangement joins TRBV6-4 to TRBJ2-1; TRBD2 aligns across 10 bases. V trimming: 9 bases; J trimming: 7 bases; junction bases outside the gene matches: 6. The length of the CDR3 is 13 residues. In germline, CDR1 is MRHNA, CDR2 SNTAGT.

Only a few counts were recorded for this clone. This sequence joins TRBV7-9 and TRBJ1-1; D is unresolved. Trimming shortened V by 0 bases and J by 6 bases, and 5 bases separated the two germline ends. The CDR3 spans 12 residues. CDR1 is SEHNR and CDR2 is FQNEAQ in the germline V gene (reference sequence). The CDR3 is CASSLARSEAFF. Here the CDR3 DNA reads TGTGCCAGCAGCTTAGCGAGGTCTGAAGCTTTCTTT.